The clone carrying this TCR beta chain was found once. The CDR3 contains 15 residues. V was clipped by 4 bases and J by 5 bases, with 17 bases between them. CDR1 SQVTM and CDR2 ANQGSEA come from the germline V gene. Since all of the isolated RNA was reverse transcribed, expressed TCRB transcripts were what got sequenced. The data were produced by immunoSEQ multiplex PCR, yet TCRdb's version contains in-frame clones alone and is incomplete. The sample shows 25,000 or so clones, roughly 69% of them seen only once. The sample originates from a study of beta chain features in type 1 diabetes. Sequencing input: Tregs from blood. This TCR was recovered from a woman aged 40 to 55 in good health. The rearrangement uses TRBV29-1 and TRBJ1-4, with a tentative D call TRBD1 (5 bases). For the CDR3, the DNA is TGCAGCGTTGTCGGAGGGGCGGGTGGAAATGAAAAACTGTTTTTT. It yields the protein CSVVGGAGGNEKLFF.